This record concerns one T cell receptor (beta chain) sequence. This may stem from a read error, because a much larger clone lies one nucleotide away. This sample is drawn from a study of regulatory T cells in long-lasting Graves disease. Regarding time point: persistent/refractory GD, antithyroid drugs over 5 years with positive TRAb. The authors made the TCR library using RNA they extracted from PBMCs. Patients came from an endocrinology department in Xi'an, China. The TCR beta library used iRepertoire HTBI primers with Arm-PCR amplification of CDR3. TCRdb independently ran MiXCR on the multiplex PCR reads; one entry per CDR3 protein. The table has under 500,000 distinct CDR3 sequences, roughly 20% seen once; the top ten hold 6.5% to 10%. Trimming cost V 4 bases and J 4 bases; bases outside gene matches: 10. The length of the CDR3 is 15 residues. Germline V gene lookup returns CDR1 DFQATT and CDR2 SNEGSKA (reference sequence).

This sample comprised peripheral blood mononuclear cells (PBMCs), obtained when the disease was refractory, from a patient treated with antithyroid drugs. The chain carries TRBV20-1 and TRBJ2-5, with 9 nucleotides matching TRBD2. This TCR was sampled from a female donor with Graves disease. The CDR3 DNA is TGCAGTGCTAATCCCGGGACTAGCAGCGGAGAGACCCAGTACTTC. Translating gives CSANPGTSSGETQYF.